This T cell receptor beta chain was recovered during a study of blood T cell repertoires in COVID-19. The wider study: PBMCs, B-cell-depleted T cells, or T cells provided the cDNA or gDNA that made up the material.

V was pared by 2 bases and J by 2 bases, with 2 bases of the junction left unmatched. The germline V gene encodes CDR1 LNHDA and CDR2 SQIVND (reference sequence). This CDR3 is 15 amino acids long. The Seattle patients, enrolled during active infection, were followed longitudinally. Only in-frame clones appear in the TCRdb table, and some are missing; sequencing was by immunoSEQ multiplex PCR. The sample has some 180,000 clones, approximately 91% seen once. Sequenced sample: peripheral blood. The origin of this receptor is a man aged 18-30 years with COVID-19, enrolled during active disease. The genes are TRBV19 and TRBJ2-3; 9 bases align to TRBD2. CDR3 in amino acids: CASSIIAGATDTQYF. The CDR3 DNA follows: TGTGCCAGTAGTATAATAGCGGGAGCCACAGATACGCAGTATTTT.